This T cell receptor (beta chain) was identified during a study of identical twins. This CDR3 spans 15 amino acids. The germline gives CDR1 SGHAT, CDR2 FQDESV (reference sequence). Everyone who gave samples was a healthy Caucasian. TCRdb fed the 5' RACE reads into MiXCR, producing one record per CDR3 protein. Here the sample spans roughly 1.6 million distinct CDR3 sequences, about 30% being singletons. The receptor comes from a newborn girl in good health. Material: cord blood. The genes are TRBV11-1 and TRBJ2-1; 9 nucleotides match TRBD1. The J call is in doubt because the DNA end fits TRBJ2-7 better. The CDR3 loop reads CASSLTGGPHNEQYF. In DNA form, the CDR3 reads TGTGCCAGCAGCCTTACAGGGGGCCCACACAATGAGCAGTACTTC.